This T cell receptor beta chain was identified during a study of identifying expanded T cells in peripheral blood. TCRdb's copy holds only in-frame clones and misses some; the assay was immunoSEQ multiplex PCR. The table lists more than 70,000 clones, 75% to 90% of them singletons, with 5.5% to 6.5% in the top ten. This clone was counted between two and nine times. Germline V gene data show CDR1 as WSHSY and CDR2 as SAAADI. The V and J ends lost 3 bases and 5 bases respectively, with 15 bases between them. The CDR3 has 15 amino acids. V and J are TRBV10-2 and TRBJ2-3; TRBD2 is a possible D gene (6 bases). The TCR sequence derives from a person between 18 and 70 years old in good health. Sequences were obtained from blood. The CDR3 DNA reads as TGCGCCAGCAGTGATCCGACTAGTTATCGAGATACGCAGTATTTT. Its protein product is CASSDPTSYRDTQYF.